A selection of T cell receptor beta chains follows, all from one sample in a study of cytomegalovirus exposure and HLA in healthy donors. The protocol was immunoSEQ multiplex PCR, while the TCRdb copy is restricted to in-frame clones and leaves out a portion. The sample carries 140,000 to 150,000 clones, roughly 80% recorded once. Sequencing used PBMCs. These receptor sequences come from a woman aged 40-49 years in good health and CMV-seropositive. Both conserved end residues are trimmed from each CDR3. Some rows mark clone size as missing; the rest say once, few, many or name a class of expanded clone.

few	TRBV5-6	TRBJ2-1	ASSLGQDVDDEQF
.	TRBV30	TRBJ2-7	AWSEGLPYEQY
.	TRBV6-1	TRBJ1-2	ASSETGGFNYGYT
.	TRBV9	TRBJ2-2	ASSVVGESTGELF
.	TRBV7-2	TRBJ2-5	ASSQTSGAPLGTQY
.	TRBV12-5	TRBJ2-2	ASGLVKGLLSGGTNTGELF
once	TRBV11-1	TRBJ2-3	ASSSSGDTTDTQY
.	TRBV6-6	TRBJ2-1	ASSYQDSPQF
once	TRBV6-1	TRBJ1-1	ASSEGTGGPNTEAF
.	TRBV2	TRBJ2-5	ASSALGTNQETQY
.	TRBV28	TRBJ1-4	ASSTQGNEKLF
.	TRBV15	TRBJ1-6	ATSSGQGYNSPLH
.	TRBV19	TRBJ2-2	ASSIGQGGGELF
.	TRBV6-1	TRBJ1-4	AALNRDRGGKLF
few	TRBV7-9	TRBJ2-7	ASSLALGGGSYEQY
.	TRBV6-5	TRBJ2-7	ASSRQAPGYEQY
.	TRBV19	TRBJ1-1	ASKDSRDKNTEAF
.	TRBV7-2	TRBJ2-3	ASSLGAPQY
.	TRBV4-2	TRBJ1-2	ASSSRTEPANYGYT
.	TRBV7-9	TRBJ2-2	SSSLVGRGRTGELF
.	TRBV29-1	TRBJ2-2	SYGRLGELF
.	TRBV10-3	TRBJ1-1	AISESMVISQEAF
.	TRBV6-1	TRBJ2-1	ASSMPGTPREQF
few	TRBV6-6	TRBJ1-3	ASSPTGRNTIY
.	TRBV7-7	TRBJ2-5	ASSSGGRGAETQY
.	TRBV9	TRBJ2-3	ASSVGRVTSGGGTDTQY
.	TRBV5-1	TRBJ1-1	ASSLGGPGDTEAF
.	TRBV4-1	TRBJ1-5	ASSQGLSHPQH
.	TRBV7-9	TRBJ2-7	ASSPGTGGSYEQY
.	TRBV2	TRBJ2-6	ASRPGLSANVLT
.	TRBV5-1	TRBJ1-2	ASSSGDSNGYT
few	TRBV19	TRBJ2-3	ASSPLAGEKTDTQY
.	TRBV16	TRBJ2-7	ASSRTGTYEQY
.	TRBV5-4	TRBJ1-4	ASSLDYGTNEKLF
.	TRBV19	TRBJ2-1	ASNNRDRGIKEQF
.	TRBV18	TRBJ2-1	ASSPPVRGLYNEQF
.	TRBV5-4	TRBJ2-3	ASSLDGLAVLKLPDTQY
.	TRBV2	TRBJ2-6	ASSKGGFGANVLT
.	TRBV4-1	TRBJ2-3	ASSQGVLGTDTQY
.	TRBV10-3	TRBJ2-5	ATQINRLADKLEQY
.	TRBV4-1	TRBJ1-1	ASSVVATGRVNTEAF
once	TRBV23-1	TRBJ1-1	ASRRLGQGHEGKYTEAF
.	TRBV5-1	TRBJ1-1	ASSRTDRPNTEAF
.	TRBV5-1	TRBJ1-1	ASSLAIGGNTEAF
.	TRBV15	TRBJ2-1	ATSRSKDRGLLNEQF
.	TRBV6-1	TRBJ2-1	ASSGQTGGSYNEQF
.	TRBV7-6	TRBJ2-7	ASSSGHEQY
.	TRBV6-5	TRBJ1-6	ACNREGPNSPLH
.	TRBV5-4	TRBJ1-5	ASSLELNQPQH
.	TRBV5-1	TRBJ2-7	ASSLDPGLAGSEQY
.	TRBV4-2	TRBJ2-7	ASSQDTGTGGYEQY